This T cell receptor (beta chain) was retrieved from a study of long-term antiretroviral therapy in people with HIV. Study outcomes and limitations: The study found narrower CDR3 length ranges in HIV repertoires than in controls.

HIV-positive participants all received treatment in the United States. This clone appeared a few times. Antigen unknown. With survey level as its setting, the immunoSEQ assay was v3.0. Assay used: immunoSEQ multiplex PCR; TCRdb lists only in-frame clones, some missing. The sample includes roughly 37,000 clones, 80% of them seen just once. The sample was unsorted PBMCs, taken 3.4 years after starting antiretroviral therapy. The receptor was derived from a man under 40 with HIV.

The CDR3 here is CASSLVGLAGDEQYF. The CDR3 DNA reads as TGTGCCAGCAGCTTAGTAGGCCTAGCGGGAGACGAGCAGTACTTC. The rearrangement uses TRBV7-9 and TRBJ2-7; 10 bases match TRBD2. This CDR3 is 15 amino acids long. V gave up 1 base and J gave up 5 bases; unmatched junction bases: 5. CDR1 and CDR2 (germline): SEHNR, FQNEAQ (reference sequence).